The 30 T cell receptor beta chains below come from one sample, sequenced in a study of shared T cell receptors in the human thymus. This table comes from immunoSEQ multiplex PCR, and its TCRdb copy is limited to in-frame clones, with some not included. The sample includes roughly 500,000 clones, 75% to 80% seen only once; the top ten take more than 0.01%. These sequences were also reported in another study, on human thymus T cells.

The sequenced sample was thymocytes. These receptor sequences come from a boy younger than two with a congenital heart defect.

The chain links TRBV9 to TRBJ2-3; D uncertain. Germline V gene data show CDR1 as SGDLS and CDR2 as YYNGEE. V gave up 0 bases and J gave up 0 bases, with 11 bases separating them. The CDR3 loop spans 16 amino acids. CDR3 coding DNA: TGTGCCAGCAGCGTAGAAAACTCCTCTAGCACAGATACGCAGTATTTT. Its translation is CASSVENSSSTDTQYF.

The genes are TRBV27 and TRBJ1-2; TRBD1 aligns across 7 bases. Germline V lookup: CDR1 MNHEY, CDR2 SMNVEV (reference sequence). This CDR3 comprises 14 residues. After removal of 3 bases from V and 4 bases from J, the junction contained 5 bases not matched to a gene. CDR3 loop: CASSFRDSPYGYTF. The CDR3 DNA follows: TGTGCCAGCAGTTTCAGGGACAGCCCCTATGGCTACACCTTC.

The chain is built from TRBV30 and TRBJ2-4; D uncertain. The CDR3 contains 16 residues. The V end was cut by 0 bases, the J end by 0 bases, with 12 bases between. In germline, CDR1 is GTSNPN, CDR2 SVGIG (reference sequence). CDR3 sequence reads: CAWSVQVHLAKNIQYF. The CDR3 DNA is TGTGCCTGGAGTGTACAAGTACACCTAGCCAAAAACATTCAGTACTTC.

CDR3 sequence: CASSLAQRRGGTGELFF. CDR3 DNA: TGTGCCAGCAGCTTAGCCCAGAGGAGGGGAGGCACCGGGGAGCTGTTTTTT. The rearrangement links TRBV7-2 to TRBJ2-2; tentative D call: TRBD2 (6 bases). From germline, CDR1 is SGHTA and CDR2 FQGNSA. V was pared by 0 bases and J by 4 bases, with 15 bases between. The CDR3 length is 17 residues.

The chain's CDR3 is CASSYSMGHQGTEAFF. CDR3 DNA: TGTGCCAGCAGTTACTCAATGGGACACCAAGGCACTGAAGCTTTCTTT. This chain uses TRBV6-5 with TRBJ1-1; D might be TRBD1 (6 bases). Trimming removed 0 bases at V and 4 bases at J, with 15 bases between. Germline values: CDR1 MNHEY, CDR2 SVGAGI. CDR3 length equals 16 residues.

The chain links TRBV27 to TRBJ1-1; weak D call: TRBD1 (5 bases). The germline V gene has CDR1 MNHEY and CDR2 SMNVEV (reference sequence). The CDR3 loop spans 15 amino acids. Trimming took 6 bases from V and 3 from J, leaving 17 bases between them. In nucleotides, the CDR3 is TGTGCCAGCAGCCTCTTGGGACTGGGGGACACTGAAGCTTTCTTT. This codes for CASSLLGLGDTEAFF.

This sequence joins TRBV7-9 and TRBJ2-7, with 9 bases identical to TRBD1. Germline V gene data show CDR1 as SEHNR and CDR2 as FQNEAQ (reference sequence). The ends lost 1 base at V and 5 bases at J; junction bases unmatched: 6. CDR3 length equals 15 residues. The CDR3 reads CASSLVGTGLHEQYF. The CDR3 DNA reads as TGTGCCAGCAGCTTAGTTGGGACAGGGCTCCACGAGCAGTACTTC.

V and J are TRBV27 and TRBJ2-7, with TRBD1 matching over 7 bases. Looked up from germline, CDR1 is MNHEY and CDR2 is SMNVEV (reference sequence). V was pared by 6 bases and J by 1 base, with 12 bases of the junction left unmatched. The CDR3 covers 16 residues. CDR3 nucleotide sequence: TGTGCCAGCAGACCGACCTGGACAGGTGTTTCCTACGAGCAGTACTTC. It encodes CASRPTWTGVSYEQYF.

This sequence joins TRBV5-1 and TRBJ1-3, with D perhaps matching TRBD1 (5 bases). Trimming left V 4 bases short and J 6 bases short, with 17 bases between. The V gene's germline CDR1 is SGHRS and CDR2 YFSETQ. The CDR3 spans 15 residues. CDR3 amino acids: CASSATKGLENTIYF. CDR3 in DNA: TGCGCCAGCAGCGCCACTAAGGGGTTAGAAAACACCATATATTTT.

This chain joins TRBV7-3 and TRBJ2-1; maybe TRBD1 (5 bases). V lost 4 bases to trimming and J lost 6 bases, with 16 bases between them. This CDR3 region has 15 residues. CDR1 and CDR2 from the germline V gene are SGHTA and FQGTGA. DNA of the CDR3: TGTGCCAGCAGCTCCCCCAGGGTAGCTTTCAATGAGCAGTTCTTC. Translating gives CASSSPRVAFNEQFF. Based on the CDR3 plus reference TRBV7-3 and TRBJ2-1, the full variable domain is GAGVSQTPSNKVTEKGKYVELRCDPISGHTALYWYRQSLGQGPEFLIYFQGTGAADDSGLPNDRFFAVRPEGSVSTLKIQRTERGDSAVYLCASSSPRVAFNEQFFGPGTRLTVL.

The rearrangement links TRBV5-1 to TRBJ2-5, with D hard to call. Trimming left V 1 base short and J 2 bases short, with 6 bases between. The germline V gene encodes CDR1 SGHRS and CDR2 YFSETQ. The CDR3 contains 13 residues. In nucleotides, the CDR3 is TGCGCCAGCAGCTTGCGCAGACAAGAGACCCAGTACTTC. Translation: CASSLRRQETQYF.

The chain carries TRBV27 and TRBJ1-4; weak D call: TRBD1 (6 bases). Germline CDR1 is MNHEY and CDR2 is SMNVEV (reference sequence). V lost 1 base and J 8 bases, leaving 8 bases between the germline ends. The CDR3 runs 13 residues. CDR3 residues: CASSLYTGEKLFF. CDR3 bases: TGTGCCAGCAGTTTATACACAGGGGAAAAACTGTTTTTT.

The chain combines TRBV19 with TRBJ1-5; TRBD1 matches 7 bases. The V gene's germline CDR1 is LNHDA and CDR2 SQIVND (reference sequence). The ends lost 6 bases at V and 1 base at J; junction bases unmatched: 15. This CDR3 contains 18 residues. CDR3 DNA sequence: TGTGCCAGTAGCCTAATCAAGAAACGACAGGGAAGCAATCAGCCCCAGCATTTT. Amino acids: CASSLIKKRQGSNQPQHF. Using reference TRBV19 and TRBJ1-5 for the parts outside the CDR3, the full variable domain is DGGITQSPKYLFRKEGQNVTLSCEQNLNHDAMYWYRQDPGQGLRLIYYSQIVNDFQKGDIAEGYSVSREKKESFPLTVTSAQKNPTAFYLCASSLIKKRQGSNQPQHFGDGTRLSIL.

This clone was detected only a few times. This CDR3 reads CASSEPGGRNQPQHF. In DNA form, the CDR3 reads TGTGCCAGCAGTGAACCAGGGGGCAGGAATCAGCCCCAGCATTTT. The chain recombines TRBV6-1 with TRBJ1-5; TRBD1 aligns across 8 bases. This CDR3 has 15 residues. The germline CDR1 and CDR2 sequences are MNHNS and SASEGT. The J segment lost 4 bases and the V segment lost 2 bases, leaving 4 bases of the junction unmatched.

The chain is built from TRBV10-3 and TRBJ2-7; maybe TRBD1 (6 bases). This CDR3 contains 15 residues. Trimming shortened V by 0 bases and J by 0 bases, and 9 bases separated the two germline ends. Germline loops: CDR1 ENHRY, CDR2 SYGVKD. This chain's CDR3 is CAISESDSLSYEQYF. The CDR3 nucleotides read TGTGCCATCAGTGAGTCGGACAGCCTCTCCTACGAGCAGTACTTC.

The CDR3 protein is CASSLVAGQGDTGELFF. CDR3 coding DNA: TGCGCCAGCAGCTTGGTTGCGGGACAGGGGGACACCGGGGAGCTGTTTTTT. The chain is built from TRBV5-1 and TRBJ2-2; 11 bases map to TRBD1. This CDR3 is 17 amino acids long. The V gene end was trimmed by 0 bases and the J gene end by 3 bases; junction bases not matched to a gene: 4. Germline CDR1 is SGHRS and CDR2 is YFSETQ.

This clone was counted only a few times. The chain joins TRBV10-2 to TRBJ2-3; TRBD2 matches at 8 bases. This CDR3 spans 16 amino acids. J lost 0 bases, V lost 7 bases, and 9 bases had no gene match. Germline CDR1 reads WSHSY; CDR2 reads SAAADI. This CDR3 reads CASMPLAGSSTDTQYF. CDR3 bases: TGCGCCAGCATGCCCCTAGCGGGTTCTAGCACAGATACGCAGTATTTT.

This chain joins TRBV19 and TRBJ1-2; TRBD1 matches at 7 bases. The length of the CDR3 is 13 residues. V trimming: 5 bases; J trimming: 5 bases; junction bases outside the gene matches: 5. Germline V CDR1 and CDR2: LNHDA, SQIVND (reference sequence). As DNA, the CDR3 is TGTGCCAGTAGTTTCGGACAGGAGTATGGCTACACCTTC. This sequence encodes CASSFGQEYGYTF.

The CDR3 region has the DNA TGTGCCAGCAGTCCCTCCGAGCAGTACTTC. Protein product: CASSPSEQYF. The chain carries TRBV28 and TRBJ2-7; no definite D call. The CDR3 consists of 10 residues. V dropped 5 bases and J dropped 6 bases, with 5 bases sitting between them. In germline, CDR1 is MDHEN, CDR2 SYDVKM.

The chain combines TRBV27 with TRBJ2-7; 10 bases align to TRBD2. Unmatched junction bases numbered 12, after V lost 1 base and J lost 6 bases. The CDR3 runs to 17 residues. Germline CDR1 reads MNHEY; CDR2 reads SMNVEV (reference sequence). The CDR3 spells CASSLYSSGRAPLEQYF. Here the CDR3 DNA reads TGTGCCAGCAGTTTATATTCCAGCGGGAGGGCCCCCCTCGAGCAGTACTTC.

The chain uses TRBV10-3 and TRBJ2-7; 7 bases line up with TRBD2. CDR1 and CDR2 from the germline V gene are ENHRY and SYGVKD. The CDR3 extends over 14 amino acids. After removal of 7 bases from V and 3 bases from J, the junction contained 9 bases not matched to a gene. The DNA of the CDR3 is TGTGCCATCAAAAAAAGGCTAGCGGACTACGAGCAGTACTTC. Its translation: CAIKKRLADYEQYF.

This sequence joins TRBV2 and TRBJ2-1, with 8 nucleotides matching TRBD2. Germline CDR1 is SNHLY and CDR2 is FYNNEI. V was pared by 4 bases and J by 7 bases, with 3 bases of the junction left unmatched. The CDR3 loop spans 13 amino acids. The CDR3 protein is CASSGTSRNEQFF. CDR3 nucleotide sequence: TGTGCCAGCAGTGGGACTAGCAGGAATGAGCAGTTCTTC.

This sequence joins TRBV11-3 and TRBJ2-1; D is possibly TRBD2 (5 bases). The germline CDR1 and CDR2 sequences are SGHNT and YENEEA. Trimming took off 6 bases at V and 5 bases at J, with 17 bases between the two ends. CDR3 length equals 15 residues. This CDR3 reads CASSRKIVGDNEQFF. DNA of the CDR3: TGTGCCAGCAGTCGGAAGATTGTCGGGGACAATGAGCAGTTCTTC.

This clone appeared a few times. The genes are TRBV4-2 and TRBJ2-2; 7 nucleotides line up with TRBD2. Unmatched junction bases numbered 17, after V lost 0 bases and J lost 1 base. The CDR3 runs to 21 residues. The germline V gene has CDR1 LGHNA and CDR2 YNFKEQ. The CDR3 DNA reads TGTGCCAGCAGCCAAGATGAACGGGTGGCGGAAGCGGGGATGAACACCGGGGAGCTGTTTTTT. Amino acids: CASSQDERVAEAGMNTGELFF.

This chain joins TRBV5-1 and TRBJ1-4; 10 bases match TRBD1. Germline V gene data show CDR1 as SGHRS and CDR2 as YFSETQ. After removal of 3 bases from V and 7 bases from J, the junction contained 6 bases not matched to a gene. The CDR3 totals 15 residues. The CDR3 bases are TGCGCCAGCAGCTCGCCCGACAGGGGGCCTGAAAAACTGTTTTTT. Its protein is CASSSPDRGPEKLFF.

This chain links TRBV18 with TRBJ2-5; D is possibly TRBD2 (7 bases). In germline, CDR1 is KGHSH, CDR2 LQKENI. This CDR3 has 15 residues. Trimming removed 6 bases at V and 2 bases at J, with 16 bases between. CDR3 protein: CASSPPGGLQETQYF. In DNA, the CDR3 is TGTGCCAGCTCCCCTCCGGGGGGCCTGCAAGAGACCCAGTACTTC.

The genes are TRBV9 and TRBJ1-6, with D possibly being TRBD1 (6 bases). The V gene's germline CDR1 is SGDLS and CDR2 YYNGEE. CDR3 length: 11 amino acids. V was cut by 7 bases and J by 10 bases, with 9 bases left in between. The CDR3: CASGQGSPLHF. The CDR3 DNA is TGTGCCAGCGGCCAGGGGTCACCCCTCCACTTT. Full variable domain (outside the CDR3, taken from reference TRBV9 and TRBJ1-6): DSGVTQTPKHLITATGQRVTLRCSPRSGDLSVYWYQQSLDQGLQFLIQYYNGEERAKGNILERFSAQQFPDLHSELNLSSLELGDSALYFCASGQGSPLHFGNGTRLTVT.

CDR3 region: CASSASGRSNTGELFF. The CDR3 DNA reads as TGTGCCAGCAGTGCTAGCGGGAGGTCGAACACCGGGGAGCTGTTTTTT. The chain has TRBV2 and TRBJ2-2; 11 bases match TRBD2. V shed 4 bases, J shed 0 bases, and the junction held 1 base outside the gene matches. The germline V gene has CDR1 SNHLY and CDR2 FYNNEI. This CDR3 has 16 amino acids.

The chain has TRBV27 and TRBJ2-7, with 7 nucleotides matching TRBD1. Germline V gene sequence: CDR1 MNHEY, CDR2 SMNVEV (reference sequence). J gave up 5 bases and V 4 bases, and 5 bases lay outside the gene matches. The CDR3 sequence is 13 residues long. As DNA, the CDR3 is TGTGCCAGCAGTTGGCTAGGGGGCCACGAGCAGTACTTC. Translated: CASSWLGGHEQYF.

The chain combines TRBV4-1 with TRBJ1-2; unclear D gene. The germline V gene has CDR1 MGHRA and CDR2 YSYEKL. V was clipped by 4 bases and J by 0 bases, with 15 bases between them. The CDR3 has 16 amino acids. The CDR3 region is CASSLEWGESNYGYTF. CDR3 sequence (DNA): TGCGCCAGCAGCCTAGAATGGGGAGAATCTAACTATGGCTACACCTTC.